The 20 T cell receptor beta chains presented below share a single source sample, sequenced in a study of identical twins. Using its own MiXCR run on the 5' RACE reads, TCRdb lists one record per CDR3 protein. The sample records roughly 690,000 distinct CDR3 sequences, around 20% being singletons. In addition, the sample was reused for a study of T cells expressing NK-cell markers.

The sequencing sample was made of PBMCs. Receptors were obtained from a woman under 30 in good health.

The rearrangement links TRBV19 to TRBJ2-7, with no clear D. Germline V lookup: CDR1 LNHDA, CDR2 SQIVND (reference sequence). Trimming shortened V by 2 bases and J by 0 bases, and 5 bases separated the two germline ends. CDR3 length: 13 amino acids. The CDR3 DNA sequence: TGTGCCAGTAGTATAACAGCCTCCTACGAGCAGTACTTC. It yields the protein CASSITASYEQYF.

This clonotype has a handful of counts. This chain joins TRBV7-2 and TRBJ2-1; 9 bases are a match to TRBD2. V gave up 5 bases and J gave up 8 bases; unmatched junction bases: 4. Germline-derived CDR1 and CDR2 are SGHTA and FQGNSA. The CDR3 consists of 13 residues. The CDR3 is CASSRGTSYEQFF. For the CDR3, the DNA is TGTGCCAGCAGCAGGGGGACTAGCTATGAGCAGTTCTTC.

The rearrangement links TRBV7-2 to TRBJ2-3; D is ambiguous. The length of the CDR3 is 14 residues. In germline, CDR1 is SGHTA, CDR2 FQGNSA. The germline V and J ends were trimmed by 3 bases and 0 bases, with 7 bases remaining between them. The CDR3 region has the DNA TGTGCCAGCAGCTTCATCGTGAGCACAGATACGCAGTATTTT. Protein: CASSFIVSTDTQYF.

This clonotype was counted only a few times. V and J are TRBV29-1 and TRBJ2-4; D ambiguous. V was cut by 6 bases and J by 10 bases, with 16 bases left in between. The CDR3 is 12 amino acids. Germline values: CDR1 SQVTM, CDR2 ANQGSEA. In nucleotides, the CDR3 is TGCAGCGTACGGGCCAGTTTCGAGATTCAGTACTTC. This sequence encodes CSVRASFEIQYF.

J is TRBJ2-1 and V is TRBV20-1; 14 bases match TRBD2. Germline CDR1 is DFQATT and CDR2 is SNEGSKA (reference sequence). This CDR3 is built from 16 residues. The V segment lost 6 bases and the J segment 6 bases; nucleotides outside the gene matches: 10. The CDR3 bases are TGCAGTGCCCATAGGGCCGGGACTAGCGGGAGCAATGAGCAGTTCTTC. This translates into CSAHRAGTSGSNEQFF.

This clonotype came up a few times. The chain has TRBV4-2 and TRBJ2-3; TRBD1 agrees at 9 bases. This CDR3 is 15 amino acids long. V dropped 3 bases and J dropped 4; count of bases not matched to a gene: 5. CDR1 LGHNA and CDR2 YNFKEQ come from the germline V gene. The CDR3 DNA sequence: TGTGCCAGCAGCCAGGAGGACAGGGGTTCAGATACGCAGTATTTT. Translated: CASSQEDRGSDTQYF.

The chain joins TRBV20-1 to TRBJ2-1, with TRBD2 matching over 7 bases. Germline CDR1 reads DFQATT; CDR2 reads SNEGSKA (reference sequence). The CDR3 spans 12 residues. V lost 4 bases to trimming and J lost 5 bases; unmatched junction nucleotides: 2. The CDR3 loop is CSAKRGDNEQFF. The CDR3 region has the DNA TGCAGTGCTAAGCGGGGCGACAATGAGCAGTTCTTC.

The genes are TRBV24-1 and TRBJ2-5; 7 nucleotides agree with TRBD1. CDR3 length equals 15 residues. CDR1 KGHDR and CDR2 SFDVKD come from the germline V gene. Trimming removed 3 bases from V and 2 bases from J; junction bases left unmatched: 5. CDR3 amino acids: CATSDRQGDQETQYF. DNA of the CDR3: TGTGCCACCAGTGATCGACAGGGAGATCAAGAGACCCAGTACTTC.

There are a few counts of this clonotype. The CDR3 DNA is TGCAGCGTTGATGGCGGGCCGGGGGGCACAGATACGCAGTATTTT. It is translated as CSVDGGPGGTDTQYF. V usage is TRBV29-1 and J usage is TRBJ2-3, with D possibly being TRBD2 (6 bases). With 3 bases removed from V and 1 base from J, the gap between germline ends came to 14 bases. Germline V CDR1 and CDR2: SQVTM, ANQGSEA. The CDR3 totals 15 residues.

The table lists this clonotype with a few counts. CDR3 amino acids: CSVGTSTDTQYF. The CDR3 nucleotides read TGCAGCGTAGGGACCAGCACAGATACGCAGTATTTT. The V call is TRBV29-1, the J call TRBJ2-3; either TRBD1 or TRBD2 may fit D (5 bases each). CDR3 length: 12 residues. CDR1 is SQVTM and CDR2 is ANQGSEA in the germline V gene. V was cut by 6 bases and J by 0 bases, with 7 bases left in between.

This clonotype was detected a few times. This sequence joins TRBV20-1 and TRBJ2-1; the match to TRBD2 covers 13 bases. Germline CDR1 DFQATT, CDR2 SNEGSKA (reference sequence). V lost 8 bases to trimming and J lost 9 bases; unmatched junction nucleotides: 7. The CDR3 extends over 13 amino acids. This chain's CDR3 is CSTGTSGKAEQFF. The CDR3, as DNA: TGCAGTACCGGGACTAGCGGGAAGGCTGAGCAGTTCTTC.

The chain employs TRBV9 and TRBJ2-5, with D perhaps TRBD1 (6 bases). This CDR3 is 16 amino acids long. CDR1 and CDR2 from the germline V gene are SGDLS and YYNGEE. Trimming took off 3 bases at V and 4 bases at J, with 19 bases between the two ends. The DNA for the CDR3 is TGTGCCAGCAGCGCGAGGGGACAAACTAAGGGAGAGACCCAGTACTTC. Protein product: CASSARGQTKGETQYF.

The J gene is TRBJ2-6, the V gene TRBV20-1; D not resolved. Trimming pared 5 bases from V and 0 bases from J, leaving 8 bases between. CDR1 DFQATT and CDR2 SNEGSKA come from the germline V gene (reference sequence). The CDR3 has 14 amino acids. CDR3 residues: CSALSDSGANVLTF. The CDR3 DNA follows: TGCAGTGCTTTAAGTGACTCTGGGGCCAACGTCCTGACTTTC.

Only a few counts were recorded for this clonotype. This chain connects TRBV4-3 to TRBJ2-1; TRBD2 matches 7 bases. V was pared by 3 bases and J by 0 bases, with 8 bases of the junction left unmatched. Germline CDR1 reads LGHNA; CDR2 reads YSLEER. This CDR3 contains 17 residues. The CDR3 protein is CASSHSGGAGSYNEQFF. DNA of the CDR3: TGCGCCAGCAGCCACTCGGGAGGAGCGGGCTCCTACAATGAGCAGTTCTTC.

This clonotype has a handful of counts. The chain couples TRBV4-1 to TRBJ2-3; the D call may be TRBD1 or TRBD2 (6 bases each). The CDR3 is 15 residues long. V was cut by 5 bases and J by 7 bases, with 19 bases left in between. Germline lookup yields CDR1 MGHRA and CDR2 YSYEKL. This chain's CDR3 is CASSSPGRTVHTQYF. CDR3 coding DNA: TGCGCCAGCAGCTCCCCTGGGAGGACAGTCCATACGCAGTATTTT.

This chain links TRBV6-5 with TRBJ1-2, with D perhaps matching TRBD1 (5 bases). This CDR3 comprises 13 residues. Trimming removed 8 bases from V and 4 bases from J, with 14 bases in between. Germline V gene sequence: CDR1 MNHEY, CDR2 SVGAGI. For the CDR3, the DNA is TGTGCCAGCTCTTACACGGGGCTCTATGGCTACACCTTC. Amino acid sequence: CASSYTGLYGYTF.

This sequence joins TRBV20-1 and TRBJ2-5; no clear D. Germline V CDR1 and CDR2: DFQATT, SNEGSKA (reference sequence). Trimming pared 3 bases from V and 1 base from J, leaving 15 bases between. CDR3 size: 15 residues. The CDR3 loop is CSASRPRVGQETQYF. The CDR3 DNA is TGCAGTGCTAGTCGCCCACGGGTAGGCCAAGAGACCCAGTACTTC.

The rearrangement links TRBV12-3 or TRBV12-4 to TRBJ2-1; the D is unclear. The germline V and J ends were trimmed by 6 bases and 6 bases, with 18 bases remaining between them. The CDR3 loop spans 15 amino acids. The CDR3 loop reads CASSLRAAPSNEQFF. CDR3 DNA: TGTGCCAGCAGCCTCCGGGCCGCTCCGTCCAATGAGCAGTTCTTC.

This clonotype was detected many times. Here the CDR3 reads CASRVPTGELFF. CDR3 in DNA: TGTGCCAGCCGGGTACCCACCGGGGAGCTGTTTTTT. This chain connects TRBV6-1 to TRBJ2-2, with unresolved D. V gave up 8 bases and J gave up 4 bases, with 8 bases separating them. CDR1 and CDR2 (germline): MNHNS, SASEGT. CDR3 length: 12 amino acids.

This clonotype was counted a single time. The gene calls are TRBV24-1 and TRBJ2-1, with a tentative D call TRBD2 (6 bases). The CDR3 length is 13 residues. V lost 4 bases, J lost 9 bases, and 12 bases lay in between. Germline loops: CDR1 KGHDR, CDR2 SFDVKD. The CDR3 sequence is CATSETSWGEQFF. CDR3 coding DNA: TGTGCCACCAGTGAAACTAGCTGGGGTGAGCAGTTCTTC.